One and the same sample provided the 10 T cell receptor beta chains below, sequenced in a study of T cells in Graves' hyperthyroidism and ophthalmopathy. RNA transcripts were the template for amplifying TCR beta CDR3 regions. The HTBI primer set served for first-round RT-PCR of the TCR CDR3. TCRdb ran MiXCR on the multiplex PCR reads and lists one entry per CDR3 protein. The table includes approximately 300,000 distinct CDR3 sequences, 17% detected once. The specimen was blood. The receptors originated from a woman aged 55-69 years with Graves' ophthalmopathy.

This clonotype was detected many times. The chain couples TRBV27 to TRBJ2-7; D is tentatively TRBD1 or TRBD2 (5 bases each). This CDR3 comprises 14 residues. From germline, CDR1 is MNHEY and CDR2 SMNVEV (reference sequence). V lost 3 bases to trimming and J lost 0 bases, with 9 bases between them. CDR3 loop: CASSFEGPSYEQYF. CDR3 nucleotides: TGTGCCAGCAGTTTCGAGGGACCCTCCTACGAGCAGTACTTC.

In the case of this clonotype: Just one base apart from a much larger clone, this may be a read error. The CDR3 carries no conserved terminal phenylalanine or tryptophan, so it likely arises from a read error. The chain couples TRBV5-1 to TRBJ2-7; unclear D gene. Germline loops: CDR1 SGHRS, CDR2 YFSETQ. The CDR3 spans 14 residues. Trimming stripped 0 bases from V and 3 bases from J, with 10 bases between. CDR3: CASSLAIHNYEQYS. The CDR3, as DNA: TGCGCCAGCAGCTTGGCGATTCACAACTACGAGCAGTACTCC.

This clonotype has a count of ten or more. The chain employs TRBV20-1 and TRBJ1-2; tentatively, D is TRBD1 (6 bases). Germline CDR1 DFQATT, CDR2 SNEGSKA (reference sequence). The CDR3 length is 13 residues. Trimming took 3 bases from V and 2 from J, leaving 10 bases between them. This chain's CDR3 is CSARAGVNYGYTF. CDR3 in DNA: TGCAGTGCTAGGGCAGGGGTAAACTATGGCTACACCTTC.

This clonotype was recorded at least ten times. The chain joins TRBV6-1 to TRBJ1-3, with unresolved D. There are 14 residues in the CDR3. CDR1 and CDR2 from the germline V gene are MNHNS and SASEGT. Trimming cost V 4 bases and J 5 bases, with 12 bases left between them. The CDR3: CASSGRGNRNTIYF. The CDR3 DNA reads TGTGCCAGCAGTGGCAGAGGGAATAGAAACACCATATATTTT.

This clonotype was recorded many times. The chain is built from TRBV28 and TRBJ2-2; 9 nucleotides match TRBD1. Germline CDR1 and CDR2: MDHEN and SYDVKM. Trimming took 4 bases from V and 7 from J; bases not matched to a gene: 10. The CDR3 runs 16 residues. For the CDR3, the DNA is TGTGCCAGCAGTTCGACGGGACAGGGAAAAGACGGGGAGCTGTTTTTT. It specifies CASSSTGQGKDGELFF.

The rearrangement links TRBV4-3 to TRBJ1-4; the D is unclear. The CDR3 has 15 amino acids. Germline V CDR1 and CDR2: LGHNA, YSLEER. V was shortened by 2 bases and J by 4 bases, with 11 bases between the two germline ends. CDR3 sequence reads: CASSQFTLGNEKLFF. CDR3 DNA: TGCGCCAGCAGCCAATTCACTCTGGGTAATGAAAAACTGTTTTTT.

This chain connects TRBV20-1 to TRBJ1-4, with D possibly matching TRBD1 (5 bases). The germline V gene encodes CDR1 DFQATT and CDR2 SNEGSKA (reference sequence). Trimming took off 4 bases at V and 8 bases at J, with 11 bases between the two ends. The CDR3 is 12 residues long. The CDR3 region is CSAIGGDEKLFF. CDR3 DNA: TGCAGTGCTATAGGTGGGGACGAAAAACTGTTTTTT.

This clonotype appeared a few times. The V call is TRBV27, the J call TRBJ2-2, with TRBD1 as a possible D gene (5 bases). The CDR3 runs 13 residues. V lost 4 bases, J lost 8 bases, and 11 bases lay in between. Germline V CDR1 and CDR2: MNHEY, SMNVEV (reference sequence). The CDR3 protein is CASSSRVGGELFF. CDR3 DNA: TGTGCCAGCAGTTCCAGGGTCGGAGGGGAGCTGTTTTTT.

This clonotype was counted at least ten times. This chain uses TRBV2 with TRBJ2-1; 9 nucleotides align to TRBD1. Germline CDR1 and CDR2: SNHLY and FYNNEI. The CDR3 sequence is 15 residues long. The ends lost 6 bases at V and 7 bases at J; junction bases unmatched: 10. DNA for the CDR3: TGTGCCAGCAGAACAGGGGGCGCGGGTAAAAATGAGCAGTTCTTC. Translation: CASRTGGAGKNEQFF.

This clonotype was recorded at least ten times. The CDR3, as DNA: TGTGCCAGCAGTTCTCAGGACTGGGTCAGGACTGAAGCTTTCTTT. The encoded protein is CASSSQDWVRTEAFF. The chain has TRBV27 and TRBJ1-1; unclear D gene. V was cut by 4 bases and J by 5 bases, with 17 bases left in between. This CDR3 comprises 15 residues. Germline lookup yields CDR1 MNHEY and CDR2 SMNVEV (reference sequence).